A selection of T cell receptor beta chains follows, all from one sample in a study of T-cell reconstitution after alpha-beta-depleted transplantation in children. From the PCR reads, TCRdb called clonotypes with MiXCR, one entry per CDR3 protein. The data contain over 550,000 distinct CDR3 sequences, more than 9% of them singletons. The sample consisted of PBMCs from the stem cell graft donor, taken from the stem cell graft. The receptor source for this set is a human donor who donated a stem cell graft to a child with acute myeloid leukemia. Each CDR3 is given with its conserved first and last residue. The D gene is left open where the match is weak. Where a row states a size, it is once, few, many or the class of an expanded clone; other rows omit it.

>-|TRBJ2-1|TRBV5-4|-
TGTGCCAGCTTTCGTTCCGCGGGTAGCTCCTACAATGAGCAGTTCTTC
CASFRSAGSSYNEQFF
>few|TRBJ2-6|TRBV18|-
TGTGCCAGCTCACCACCGGGGGAGCAATCTGGGGCCAACGTCCTGACTTTC
CASSPPGEQSGANVLTF
>-|TRBJ2-1|TRBV5-1|-
TGCGCCAGCAGCTTGGGGTCAAGGATTCCATACAATGAGCAGTTCTTC
CASSLGSRIPYNEQFF
>many|TRBJ2-3|TRBV6-2/TRBV6-3|TRBD2
TGTGCCAGCAGCCGACTAGCGGGATCAGATACGCAGTATTTT
CASSRLAGSDTQYF
>many|TRBJ2-3|TRBV7-9|-
TGTGCCAGCAGAAGGTTAAGAAGTAGGGACGATACGCAGTATTTT
CASRRLRSRDDTQYF
>few|TRBJ1-1|TRBV20-1|-
TGCAGTGCAGAGGGCAGGAACACTGAAGCTTTCTTT
CSAEGRNTEAFF
>-|TRBJ2-7|TRBV27|TRBD1
TGTGCCAGCAGCTTTTGGCGGGGGACAGGGCTCTACGAGCAGTACTTC
CASSFWRGTGLYEQYF
>many|TRBJ2-6|TRBV28|TRBD1
TGTGCCAGCATATACAGGGGACCTGGGGCCAACGTCCTGACTTTC
CASIYRGPGANVLTF
>few|TRBJ2-2|TRBV5-1|-
TGCGCCAGCAGCGGGAGACAGCAGGTTAACACCGGGGAGCTGTTTTTT
CASSGRQQVNTGELFF
>few|TRBJ2-3|TRBV12-5|-
TGTGCTAGTGGTTCTGGACGGAGCACAGATACGCAGTATTTT
CASGSGRSTDTQYF
>many|TRBJ2-2|TRBV29-1|-
TGCAGCGTTGACCAGAGGAACACCGGGGAGCTGTTTTTT
CSVDQRNTGELFF
>many|TRBJ2-3|TRBV9|TRBD2
TGTGCCAGCAGCGTAGTCCGGACAGCGGGAGGGACAGATACGCAGTATTTT
CASSVVRTAGGTDTQYF
>-|TRBJ2-4|TRBV20-1|TRBD2
TGCAGTGCCGACCTGCGTGTAACTAGCGGGAGGGCCTTGGGCAAAAACATTCAGTACTTC
CSADLRVTSGRALGKNIQYF
>few|TRBJ1-1|TRBV12-3/TRBV12-4|-
TGTGCCAGCAGTTTTTGGCAGGAGAACACTGAAGCTTTCTTT
CASSFWQENTEAFF
>many|TRBJ2-1|TRBV5-5|TRBD2
TGTGCCAGCACTCCGACTAGCTCCGGTGAGCAGTTCTTC
CASTPTSSGEQFF
>many|TRBJ1-2|TRBV20-1|-
TGCAGTGCTAGTTGGCTCAGGGACCTCTATGGCTACACCTTC
CSASWLRDLYGYTF
>-|TRBJ2-2|TRBV5-1|-
TGCGCCAGCAGCCGGGACCATAACACCGGGGAGCTGTTTTTT
CASSRDHNTGELFF
>-|TRBJ2-3|TRBV29-1|TRBD2
TGCAGCGCCGAAGGCGGGAGGGGCACAGATACGCAGTATTTT
CSAEGGRGTDTQYF
>many|TRBJ2-2|TRBV7-3|-
TGTGCCAGCAGCTTATCCGGGAAGGTCACCGGGGAGCTGTTTTTT
CASSLSGKVTGELFF
>-|TRBJ2-5|TRBV7-2|TRBD2
TGTGCCAGCAGCTCGCTAGCGGGTTCACAAGAGACCCAGTACTTC
CASSSLAGSQETQYF
>many|TRBJ2-3|TRBV7-6|-
TGTGCCAGCACTTCAGGCCCAGATACGCAGTATTTT
CASTSGPDTQYF
>-|TRBJ2-7|TRBV14|-
TGTGCCAGCAGCCAAGAATCATCCACCTACGAGCAGTACTTC
CASSQESSTYEQYF
>many|TRBJ2-1|TRBV12-3/TRBV12-4|TRBD2
TGTGCCAGCAGTTTCGGCCTAGCGGCCCACAATGAGCAGTTCTTC
CASSFGLAAHNEQFF
>-|TRBJ2-3|TRBV7-2|-
TGTGCCAGCAGCCCGGACAGGAGGGTCACAGATACGCAGTATTTT
CASSPDRRVTDTQYF